Listed below are T cell receptor beta chains from one sample, sequenced in a study of OX40 agonist ivuxolimab in advanced cancers. Data came from immunoSEQ multiplex PCR; TCRdb stores just in-frame clones and leaves some out. The table records around 110,000 clones, less than 95% of them present only once. Material: CD4+ or CD8+ T cells sorted from blood, obtained in a trial of the OX40 agonist ivuxolimab. Receptor source: an adult with an advanced solid tumor such as melanoma, head and neck, liver or kidney cancer. Each CDR3 is given with its conserved first and last residue. The D gene is left open where the match is weak. Only part of the rows carry a size: once, few, many, or a class if the clone is expanded.

>TRBD1|-|TRBV10-2|TRBJ2-5
CASSYDRVETQYF
TGCGCCAGCAGCTACGACAGGGTTGAGACCCAGTACTTC
>-|-|TRBV5-8|TRBJ1-4
CASSLGLSGGEKLFF
TGTGCCAGCAGCTTGGGACTAAGCGGGGGTGAAAAACTGTTTTTT
>TRBD1|-|TRBV30|TRBJ1-1
CAWSSGTGLNTEAFF
TGTGCCTGGAGTAGCGGGACAGGTCTTAACACTGAAGCTTTCTTT
>-|once|TRBV2|TRBJ1-1
CASSEDRVVAFF
TGTGCCAGCAGTGAAGATCGGGTCGTGGCTTTCTTT
>-|-|TRBV5-4|TRBJ1-1
CASRESPGPDTEAFF
TGTGCCAGCAGGGAATCCCCTGGGCCCGACACTGAAGCTTTCTTT
>-|-|TRBV28|TRBJ1-2
CASSKGGYGYTF
TGTGCCAGCAGCAAGGGGGGGTATGGCTACACCTTC
>TRBD1|-|TRBV18|TRBJ2-1
CASSPPRGTGTNEQFF
TGTGCCAGCTCACCACCTCGAGGGACAGGGACCAATGAGCAGTTCTTC
>-|-|TRBV2|TRBJ1-6
CASTLGGGSYNSPLHF
TGTGCCAGCACCCTGGGAGGGGGATCCTATAATTCACCCCTCCACTTT
>-|-|TRBV6-1|TRBJ2-5
CASNQGRQTQYF
TGTGCCAGCAACCAGGGTCGACAGACCCAGTACTTC
>TRBD1|-|TRBV2|TRBJ2-5
CASSPLSTGKETQYF
TGTGCCAGCAGTCCCCTCTCGACAGGGAAAGAGACCCAGTACTTC
>TRBD2|-|TRBV4-3|TRBJ2-1
CASSQASGGTNNEQFF
TGCGCCAGCAGCCAAGCTAGCGGGGGAACTAACAATGAGCAGTTCTTC
>-|-|TRBV6-6|TRBJ2-7
CASSYRPSSYEQYF
TGTGCCAGCAGTTACAGGCCCAGCTCCTACGAGCAGTACTTC
>-|-|TRBV6-5|TRBJ1-6
CASRVYNSPLHF
TGTGCCAGCAGGGTCTATAATTCACCCCTCCACTTT
>-|once|TRBV7-2|TRBJ1-2
CASSLGQNYGYTF
TGTGCCAGCAGCCTCGGACAGAACTATGGCTACACCTTC
>-|-|TRBV10-1|TRBJ2-1
CASSDLAGPSYNEQFF
TGCGCCAGCAGTGACCTTGCGGGTCCTTCCTACAATGAGCAGTTCTTC
>-|-|TRBV18|TRBJ1-1
CASSRGIQDTEAFF
TGTGCCAGCTCACGGGGGATTCAGGACACTGAAGCTTTCTTT
>-|-|TRBV4-3|TRBJ1-4
CASSSYRREKLFF
TGCGCCAGCAGCTCGTACAGGAGGGAAAAACTGTTTTTT
>TRBD2|-|TRBV5-4|TRBJ2-3
CASSFGGSSGVASTDTQYF
TGTGCCAGCAGCTTTGGGGGGTCTAGCGGGGTTGCTAGCACAGATACGCAGTATTTT
>-|-|TRBV28|TRBJ1-2
CASSLVGRRGGYTF
TGTGCCAGCAGTTTGGTCGGCCGGAGAGGGGGCTACACCTTC
>-|-|TRBV19|TRBJ2-1
CASIERGKHNEQFF
TGTGCCAGTATAGAACGGGGCAAACACAATGAGCAGTTCTTC
>-|-|TRBV7-2|TRBJ2-2
CASSLGLQGTGELFF
TGTGCCAGCAGCTTAGGGCTCCAGGGGACCGGGGAGCTGTTTTTT
>TRBD1|few|TRBV5-1|TRBJ1-6
CASSRVLQGSGSPLHF
TGCGCCAGCAGCCGAGTACTACAGGGGAGTGGTTCACCCCTCCACTTT
>TRBD1|-|TRBV19|TRBJ1-5
CASSMETGASNQPQHF
TGTGCCAGTAGTATGGAGACAGGGGCGTCCAATCAGCCCCAGCATTTT
>TRBD1|-|TRBV27|TRBJ1-2
CASSSRQGNNYGYTF
TGTGCCAGCAGTTCTCGACAGGGCAATAACTATGGCTACACCTTC
>-|few|TRBV30|TRBJ1-1
CAWSLLAEAFF
TGTGCCTGGAGTCTGCTGGCTGAAGCTTTCTTT
>-|-|TRBV4-2|TRBJ1-4
CASSHGTTNEKLFF
TGTGCCAGCAGCCACGGGACAACTAATGAAAAACTGTTTTTT
>-|-|TRBV30|TRBJ1-3
CAWSHQGNTIYF
TGTGCCTGGAGTCATCAGGGAAACACCATATATTTT
>-|-|TRBV10-3|TRBJ1-6
CAISERADNSPLHF
TGTGCCATCAGTGAGAGGGCAGATAATTCACCCCTCCACTTT
>-|-|TRBV19|TRBJ1-6
CASSIAGNNSPLHF
TGTGCCAGTAGTATCGCCGGAAATAATTCACCCCTCCACTTT
>TRBD1|-|TRBV5-4|TRBJ1-4
CASSLGTGGYEKLFF
TGTGCCAGCAGCTTGGGAACAGGGGGTTATGAAAAACTGTTTTTT
>TRBD2|-|TRBV5-8|TRBJ2-3
CASSSPGLAGGRTDTQYF
TGTGCCAGCAGCTCTCCGGGACTAGCGGGGGGGCGAACAGATACGCAGTATTTT
>-|-|TRBV9|TRBJ2-7
CASSGTGSSYEQYF
TGTGCCAGCAGCGGGACTGGTAGCTCCTACGAGCAGTACTTC
>TRBD1|-|TRBV6-4|TRBJ2-7
CASSGDGGQSGREQYF
TGTGCCAGCAGTGGGGATGGGGGACAGAGCGGACGCGAGCAGTACTTC
>-|few|TRBV21-1|TRBJ2-3
CASSSAGIGDTQYF
TGTGCCAGCAGCTCGGCAGGGATAGGAGATACGCAGTATTTT
>-|-|TRBV2|TRBJ2-4
CASSYSGENIRYF
TGTGCCAGCAGTTATTCAGGGGAGAACATTCGGTACTTC
>-|-|TRBV18|TRBJ1-1
CASSPGDVRGNTEAFF
TGTGCCAGCTCACCGGGAGATGTTCGTGGAAACACTGAAGCTTTCTTT
>-|-|TRBV6-1|TRBJ1-5
CASSGGQGGNQPQHF
TGTGCCAGCAGTGGGGGGCAGGGCGGCAATCAGCCCCAGCATTTT
>-|-|TRBV7-6|TRBJ1-4
CASSERRGDLPTSNEKLFF
TGTGCCAGCAGCGAACGGCGGGGGGATCTCCCTACTAGCAATGAAAAACTGTTTTTT